This note documents a single T cell receptor beta chain sequence. The antigen remains undetermined. Here immunoSEQ multiplex PCR was the method, and the copy in TCRdb shows in-frame clones only, minus some. The sample includes roughly 42,000 clones, 70% to 90% of them seen just once. Time point reported: week 5, during vaccination. With topical imiquimod, each dose of the vaccine consisted of 300 ug of mutant IDH1 20-mer peptide. The data originate from a study of a mutant IDH1 vaccine in newly diagnosed glioma. Study-wide results and caveats: Among all patients, vaccine-induced immune responses occurred in approximately 93%.

The CDR3 loop spans 15 amino acids. The V gene lost 0 bases and the J gene lost 4 bases, with 12 bases spanning the gap. In germline, CDR1 is MNHEY, CDR2 SVGAGI. This material consisted of PBMCs, taken from a glioma patient whose treatment included an IDH1 peptide vaccine. This TCR came from a man aged 35 to 55 with glioma. The gene calls are TRBV6-5 and TRBJ2-5; no definite D call. CDR3 in amino acids: CASSYSSGQAETQYF. The DNA of the CDR3 is TGTGCCAGCAGTTACTCTTCTGGGCAGGCAGAGACCCAGTACTTC.